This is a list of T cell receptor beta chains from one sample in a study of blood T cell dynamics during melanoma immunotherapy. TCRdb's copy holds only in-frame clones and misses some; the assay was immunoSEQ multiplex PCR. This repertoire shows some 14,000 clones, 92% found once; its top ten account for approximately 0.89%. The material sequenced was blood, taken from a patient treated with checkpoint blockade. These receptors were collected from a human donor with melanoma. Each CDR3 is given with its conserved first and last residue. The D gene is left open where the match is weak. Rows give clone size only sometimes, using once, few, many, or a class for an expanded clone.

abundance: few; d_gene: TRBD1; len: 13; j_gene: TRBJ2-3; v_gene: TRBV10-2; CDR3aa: CASSDRETDTQYF; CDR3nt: TGCGCCAGCAGCGACAGGGAGACAGATACGCAGTATTTT
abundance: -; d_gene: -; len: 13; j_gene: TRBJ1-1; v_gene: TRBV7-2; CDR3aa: CASSLEGGRVAFF; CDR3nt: TGTGCCAGCAGCTTAGAGGGAGGGCGGGTAGCTTTCTTT
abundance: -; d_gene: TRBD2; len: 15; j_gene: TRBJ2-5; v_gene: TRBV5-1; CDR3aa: CASSVGLAGQETQYF; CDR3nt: TGCGCCAGCAGCGTGGGACTAGCGGGGCAAGAGACCCAGTACTTC
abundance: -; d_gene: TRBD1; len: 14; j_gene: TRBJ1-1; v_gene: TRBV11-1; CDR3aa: CASRYDRGNTEAFF; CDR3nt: TGTGCCAGCAGATACGACAGGGGGAACACTGAAGCTTTCTTT
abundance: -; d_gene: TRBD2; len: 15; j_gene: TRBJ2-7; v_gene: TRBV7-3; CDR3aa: CASSLLAGDKNEQYF; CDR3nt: TGTGCCAGCAGCTTATTAGCGGGAGATAAAAACGAGCAGTACTTC
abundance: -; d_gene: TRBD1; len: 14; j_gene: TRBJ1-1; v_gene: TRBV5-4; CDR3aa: CASSLQGAGTEAFF; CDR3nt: TGTGCCAGCAGCTTACAGGGGGCAGGCACTGAAGCTTTCTTT
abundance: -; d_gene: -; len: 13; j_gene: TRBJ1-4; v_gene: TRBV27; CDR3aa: CASSRPQVAELFF; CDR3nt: TGTGCCAGCAGTCGACCCCAGGTAGCTGAACTGTTTTTT
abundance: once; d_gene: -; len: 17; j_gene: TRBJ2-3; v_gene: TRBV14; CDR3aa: CASSQDQLGFIADTQYF; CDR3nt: TGTGCCAGCAGCCAAGATCAATTGGGCTTTATCGCAGATACGCAGTATTTT
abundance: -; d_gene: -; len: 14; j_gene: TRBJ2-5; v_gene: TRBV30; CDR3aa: CAWNRGGYQETQYF; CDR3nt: TGTGCCTGGAACAGGGGGGGGTACCAAGAGACCCAGTACTTC
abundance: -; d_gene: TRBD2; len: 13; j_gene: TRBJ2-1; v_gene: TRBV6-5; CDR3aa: CASTPGRAHEQFF; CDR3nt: TGTGCCAGCACCCCGGGGAGGGCCCATGAGCAGTTCTTC
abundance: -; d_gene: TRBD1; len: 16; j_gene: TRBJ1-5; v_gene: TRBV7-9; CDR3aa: CASGIASGQGDQPQHF; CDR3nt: TGTGCCAGCGGAATCGCCTCGGGACAGGGGGATCAGCCCCAGCATTTT
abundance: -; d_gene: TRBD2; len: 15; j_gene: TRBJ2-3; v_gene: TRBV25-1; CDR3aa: CASSILAGATDTQYF; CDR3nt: TGTGCCAGCAGTATACTAGCGGGAGCCACAGATACGCAGTATTTT
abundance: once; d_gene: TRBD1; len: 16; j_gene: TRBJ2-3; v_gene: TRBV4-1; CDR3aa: CASSQDSGTGGRTQYF; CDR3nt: TGCGCCAGCAGCCAAGACTCCGGGACAGGGGGCCGTACGCAGTATTTT
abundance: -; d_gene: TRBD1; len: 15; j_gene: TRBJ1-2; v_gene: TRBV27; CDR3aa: CASRAGGSSIYGYTF; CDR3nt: TGTGCCAGCAGGGCAGGGGGCTCATCTATCTATGGCTACACCTTC
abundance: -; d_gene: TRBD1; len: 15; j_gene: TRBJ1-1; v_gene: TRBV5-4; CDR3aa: CASSVQTGRVTEAFF; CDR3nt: TGTGCCAGCAGCGTACAGACAGGGAGGGTCACTGAAGCTTTCTTT
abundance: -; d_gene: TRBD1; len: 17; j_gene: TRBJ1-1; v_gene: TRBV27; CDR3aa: CASSSENRGPLNTEAFF; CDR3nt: TGTGCCAGCAGTTCAGAAAACAGGGGGCCCCTGAACACTGAAGCTTTCTTT
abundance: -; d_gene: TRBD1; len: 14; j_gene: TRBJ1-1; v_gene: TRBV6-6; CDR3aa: CASRLQGKNTEAFF; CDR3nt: TGTGCCAGCAGGTTACAGGGGAAGAACACTGAAGCTTTCTTT
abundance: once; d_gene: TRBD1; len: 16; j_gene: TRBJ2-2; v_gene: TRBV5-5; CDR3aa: CASSLVRTGGTGELFF; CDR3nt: TGTGCCAGCAGCTTGGTTAGGACAGGGGGCACCGGGGAGCTGTTTTTT
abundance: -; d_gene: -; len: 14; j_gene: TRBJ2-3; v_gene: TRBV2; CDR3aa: CASSEYSSTDTQYF; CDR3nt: TGTGCCAGCAGTGAATACAGTTCCACAGATACGCAGTATTTT
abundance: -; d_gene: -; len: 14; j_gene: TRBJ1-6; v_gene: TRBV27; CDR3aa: CASSFWAIGSPLHF; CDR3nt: TGTGCCAGCAGTTTCTGGGCGATCGGCTCACCCCTCCACTTT
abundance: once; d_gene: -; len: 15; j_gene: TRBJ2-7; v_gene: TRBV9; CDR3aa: CASSVQAGISYEQYF; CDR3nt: TGTGCCAGCAGCGTACAGGCAGGGATATCCTACGAGCAGTACTTC
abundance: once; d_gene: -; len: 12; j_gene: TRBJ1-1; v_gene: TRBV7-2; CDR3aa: CASSLLPYLAFF; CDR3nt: TGTGCCAGCAGCCTACTCCCTTACTTAGCTTTCTTT
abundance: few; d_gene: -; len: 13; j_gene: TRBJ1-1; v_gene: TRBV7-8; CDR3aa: CASSSAGNTEAFF; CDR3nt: TGTGCCAGCAGCTCAGCAGGGAACACTGAAGCTTTCTTT
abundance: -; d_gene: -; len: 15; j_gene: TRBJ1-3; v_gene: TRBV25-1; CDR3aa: CASNRTISLGNTIYF; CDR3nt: TGTGCCAGTAACAGGACCATCTCGCTCGGAAACACCATATATTTT
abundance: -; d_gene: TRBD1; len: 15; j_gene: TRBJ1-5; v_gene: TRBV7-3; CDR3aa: CASIPRTGGNQPQHF; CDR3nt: TGTGCCAGCATCCCCCGGACAGGGGGCAATCAGCCCCAGCATTTT
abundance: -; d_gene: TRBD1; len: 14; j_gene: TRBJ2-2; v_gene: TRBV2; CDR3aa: CASSGQGVPGELFF; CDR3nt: TGTGCCAGCAGCGGACAGGGGGTCCCCGGGGAGCTGTTTTTT
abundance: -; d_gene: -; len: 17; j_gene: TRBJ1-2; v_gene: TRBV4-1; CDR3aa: CASSKGGSPIMPYGYTF; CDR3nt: TGCGCCAGCAGCAAAGGTGGCTCCCCCATCATGCCGTATGGCTACACCTTC
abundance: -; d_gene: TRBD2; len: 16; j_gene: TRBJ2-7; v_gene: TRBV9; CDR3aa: CASSVGALAGGYEQYF; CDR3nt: TGTGCCAGCAGCGTAGGTGCACTAGCGGGAGGGTACGAGCAGTACTTC
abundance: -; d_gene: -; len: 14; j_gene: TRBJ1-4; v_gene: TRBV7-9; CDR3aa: CASSLGQRSEKLFF; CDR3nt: TGTGCCAGCAGCTTAGGACAGAGGAGTGAAAAACTGTTTTTT
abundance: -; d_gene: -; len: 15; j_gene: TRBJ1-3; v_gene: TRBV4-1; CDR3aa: CASSQDRASGNTIYF; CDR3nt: TGCGCCAGCAGCCAAGATCGCGCCTCTGGAAACACCATATATTTT
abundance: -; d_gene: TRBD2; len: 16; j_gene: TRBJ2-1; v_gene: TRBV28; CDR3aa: CASTTTGGGSYNEQFF; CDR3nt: TGTGCCAGCACTACCACCGGGGGGGGGTCCTACAATGAGCAGTTCTTC
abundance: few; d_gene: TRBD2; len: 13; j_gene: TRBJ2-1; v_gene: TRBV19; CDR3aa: CASSWLAANEQFF; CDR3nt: TGTGCCAGTAGTTGGCTAGCGGCCAATGAGCAGTTCTTC
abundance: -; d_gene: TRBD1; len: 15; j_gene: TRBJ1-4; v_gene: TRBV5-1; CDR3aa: CASSLAGTGVEKLFF; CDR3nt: TGCGCCAGCAGCTTGGCCGGGACAGGGGTTGAAAAACTGTTTTTT
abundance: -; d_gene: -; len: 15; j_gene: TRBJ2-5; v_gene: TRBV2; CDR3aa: CARGRALNLQETQYF; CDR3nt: TGTGCCAGGGGCCGGGCCTTAAACCTCCAAGAGACCCAGTACTTC
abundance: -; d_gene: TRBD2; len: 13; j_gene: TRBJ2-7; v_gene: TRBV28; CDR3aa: CASRVSGPVEQYF; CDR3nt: TGTGCCAGCAGGGTTAGCGGGCCTGTTGAGCAGTACTTC
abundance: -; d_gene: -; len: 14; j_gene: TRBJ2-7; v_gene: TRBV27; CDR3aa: CASRSTGLTYEQYF; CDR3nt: TGTGCCAGCAGATCAACGGGACTGACTTACGAGCAGTACTTC